What follows is one T cell receptor (beta chain) and its context. The sample comes from a study of T cells expressing NK-cell markers. TCRdb reanalyzed the 5' RACE reads, giving one entry per CDR3 protein sequence and no DNA. The sample holds 150,000 to 180,000 distinct CDR3 sequences. There are 16 residues in the CDR3. The germline gives CDR1 SEHNR, CDR2 FQNEAQ (reference sequence). This clonotype originated in a woman aged 45-59 years in good health. The source material was blood T cells: a sorted CD56 or NKG2C T cell subset, CD4+ or CD8+ T cells, or bulk PBMC T cells (not recorded which). The V gene is TRBV7-9, the J gene TRBJ1-2; TCRdb proposes TRBD1, but this gene call is untestable without DNA. CDR3 loop: CASSSWTGVKNYGYTF.